This is a list of T cell receptor beta chains from one sample in a study of T cell responses to AZD1222 COVID-19 vaccine. Some clones are missing from TCRdb's copy, which holds only in-frame ones; the method was immunoSEQ multiplex PCR. The data hold 180,000 or so clones, with around nine tenths observed a single time. Sequencing was performed on peripheral blood, taken 28 days after the second AZD1222 dose. The receptors come from an adult who received the AZD1222 COVID-19 vaccine. Both conserved end residues are part of each CDR3. The order of the fields is V gene, J gene, D gene, clone size, CDR3 protein, CDR3 DNA. A D gene is named only where the DNA matches it firmly. Some rows mark clone size as missing; the rest say once, few, many or name a class of expanded clone.

>TRBV2|TRBJ1-5|TRBD1|-
CASRWTGDSNQPQHF
TGTGCCAGCAGGTGGACAGGGGATAGCAATCAGCCCCAGCATTTT
>TRBV6-5|TRBJ2-5|-|once
CASSQGGVETQYF
TGTGCCAGCAGTCAGGGCGGGGTTGAGACCCAGTACTTC
>TRBV10-3|TRBJ2-2|TRBD2|-
CAISDQNLLAGAGTGELFF
TGTGCCATCAGTGACCAGAACTTACTAGCGGGAGCCGGCACCGGGGAGCTGTTTTTT
>TRBV5-1|TRBJ2-1|TRBD2|-
CASSLNPSGSSYNEQFF
TGCGCCAGCAGCTTGAACCCTAGCGGGAGTTCCTACAATGAGCAGTTCTTC
>TRBV28|TRBJ2-1|-|-
CASSERGNEQFF
TGTGCCAGTTCTGAGAGAGGAAATGAGCAGTTCTTC
>TRBV15|TRBJ2-1|-|few
CATSRDGAGSYNEQFF
TGTGCCACCAGCAGAGACGGGGCGGGGTCCTACAATGAGCAGTTCTTC
>TRBV6-5|TRBJ2-3|TRBD2|-
CASSYLAGGGDTQYF
TGTGCCAGCAGTTATCTGGCGGGAGGAGGAGATACGCAGTATTTT
>TRBV6-5|TRBJ1-1|-|-
CASSPGVGVAFF
TGTGCCAGCAGTCCCGGGGTGGGTGTAGCTTTCTTT
>TRBV7-9|TRBJ2-1|-|-
CASSLGGSNEQFF
TGTGCCAGCAGCTTAGGCGGTAGCAATGAGCAGTTCTTC
>TRBV7-2|TRBJ1-1|-|-
CASSLLPSGQGKNTEAFF
TGTGCCAGCAGCTTACTTCCTTCCGGGCAGGGGAAGAACACTGAAGCTTTCTTT
>TRBV7-9|TRBJ2-7|-|-
CASSEAYEQYF
TGTGCCAGCAGTGAAGCCTACGAGCAGTACTTC
>TRBV28|TRBJ2-7|-|-
CASSIGAIEQYF
TGTGCCAGCAGCATAGGGGCTATTGAGCAGTACTTC
>TRBV28|TRBJ1-1|-|-
CASSLGGNTEAFF
TGTGCCAGCAGTTTGGGGGGGAACACTGAAGCTTTCTTT
>TRBV15|TRBJ1-4|TRBD1|-
CATSRGGTAANEKLFF
TGTGCCACCAGCAGAGGTGGGACAGCCGCAAATGAAAAACTGTTTTTT
>TRBV12-5|TRBJ1-3|-|few
CASGSSDRTGNTIYF
TGTGCTAGTGGTTCCTCCGACAGGACTGGAAACACCATATATTTT
>TRBV5-1|TRBJ1-1|-|-
CASSSQVRNTEAFF
TGCGCCAGCAGCTCACAGGTTCGTAACACTGAAGCTTTCTTT
>TRBV6-5|TRBJ2-5|-|-
CASSYGPGAQETQYF
TGTGCCAGCAGTTACGGTCCAGGGGCCCAAGAGACCCAGTACTTC
>TRBV5-1|TRBJ2-5|-|-
CASRAFGAAQETQYF
TGCGCCAGCAGGGCGTTCGGGGCTGCTCAAGAGACCCAGTACTTC
>TRBV27|TRBJ1-5|-|-
CASSLLPASQPQHF
TGTGCCAGCAGTTTATTACCTGCGAGTCAGCCCCAGCATTTT
>TRBV9|TRBJ2-1|TRBD2|-
CASSPMGLAANEQFF
TGTGCCAGCAGCCCGATGGGACTAGCGGCCAATGAGCAGTTCTTC
>TRBV5-1|TRBJ2-7|TRBD2|-
CASSSGLAGIREQYF
TGCGCCAGCAGCTCTGGACTAGCGGGAATTCGCGAGCAGTACTTC
>TRBV11-3|TRBJ2-5|-|-
CASSYRETSTQYF
TGTGCCAGCAGCTACAGGGAGACGTCCACCCAGTACTTC
>TRBV5-1|TRBJ2-3|-|-
CASSERDTQYF
TGCGCCAGCAGCGAAAGGGATACGCAGTATTTT
>TRBV11-2|TRBJ2-2|-|-
CASSPFRTGELFF
TGTGCCAGCAGCCCCTTTAGGACCGGGGAGCTGTTTTTT
>TRBV5-5|TRBJ2-1|TRBD1|once
CASSQGQGSYNEQFF
TGTGCCAGCAGCCAAGGACAGGGATCCTACAATGAGCAGTTCTTC
>TRBV15|TRBJ2-5|-|-
CATSRELMGWKTQYF
TGTGCCACCAGCAGAGAACTCATGGGCTGGAAGACCCAGTACTTC
>TRBV18|TRBJ1-2|-|-
CASSPPNGGADYGYTF
TGTGCCAGCTCACCACCGAATGGGGGGGCTGACTATGGCTACACCTTC
>TRBV12-3/TRBV12-4|TRBJ2-7|-|-
CASNPPHEQYF
TGTGCCAGCAACCCGCCCCACGAGCAGTACTTC
>TRBV4-1|TRBJ2-1|-|-
CASSQELNEQFF
TGCGCCAGCAGCCAAGAACTCAATGAGCAGTTCTTC
>TRBV7-9|TRBJ2-7|-|-
CASSPKPRHEGAYEQYF
TGTGCCAGCAGCCCTAAACCGCGACACGAGGGAGCCTACGAGCAGTACTTC